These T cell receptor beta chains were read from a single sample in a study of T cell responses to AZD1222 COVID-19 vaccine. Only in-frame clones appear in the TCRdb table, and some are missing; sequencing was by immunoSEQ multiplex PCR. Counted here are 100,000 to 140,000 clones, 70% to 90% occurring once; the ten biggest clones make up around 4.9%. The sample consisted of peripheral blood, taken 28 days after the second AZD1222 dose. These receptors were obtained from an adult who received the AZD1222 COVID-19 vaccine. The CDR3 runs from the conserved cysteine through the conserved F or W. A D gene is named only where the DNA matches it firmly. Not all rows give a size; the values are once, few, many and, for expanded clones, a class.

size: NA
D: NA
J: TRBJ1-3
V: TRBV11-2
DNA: TGTGCCAGCAGCGCAGGACGCTCTGGAAACACCATATATTTT
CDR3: CASSAGRSGNTIYF

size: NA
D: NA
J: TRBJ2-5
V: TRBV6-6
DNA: TGTGCCAGCAGGATTGAGGGCAGGGCTCAAGAGACCCAGTACTTC
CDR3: CASRIEGRAQETQYF

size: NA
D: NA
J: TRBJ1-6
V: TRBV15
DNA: TGTGCCACCAGCATTGAGCGCAATTCACCCCTCCACTTT
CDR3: CATSIERNSPLHF

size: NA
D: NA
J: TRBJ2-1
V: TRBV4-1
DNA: TGCGCCAGCAGCCTCGAATGGGGGATGCAGTTCTTC
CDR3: CASSLEWGMQFF

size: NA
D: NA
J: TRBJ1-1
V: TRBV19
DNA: TGTGCCAGTAGTATGTGGGGGAACACTGAAGCTTTCTTT
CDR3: CASSMWGNTEAFF

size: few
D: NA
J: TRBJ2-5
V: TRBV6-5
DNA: TGTGCCAGCAGTCCCTCGGGCACGGAGACCCAGTACTTC
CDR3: CASSPSGTETQYF

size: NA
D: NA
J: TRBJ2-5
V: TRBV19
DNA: TGTGCCAGTAGTATCTCGGCGCGGGGGCCCGAGGGGACCCAGTACTTC
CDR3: CASSISARGPEGTQYF

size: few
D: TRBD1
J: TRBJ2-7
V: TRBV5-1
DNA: TGCGCCAGCAGCCCGGGGACAGGGGGCTATTACGAGCAGTACTTC
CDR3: CASSPGTGGYYEQYF

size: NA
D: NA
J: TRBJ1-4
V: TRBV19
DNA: TGTGCCAGTAGCCCGACAGGTTCCAGGAGTACTAATGAAAAACTGTTTTTT
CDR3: CASSPTGSRSTNEKLFF

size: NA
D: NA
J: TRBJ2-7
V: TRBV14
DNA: TGTGCCAGCAGCCAAGATCGACAGTACTCCTACGAGCAGTACTTC
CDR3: CASSQDRQYSYEQYF

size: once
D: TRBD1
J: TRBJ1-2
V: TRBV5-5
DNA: TGTGCCAGCAGCACCGGGACAGGGCGTTATGTCTATGGCTACACCTTC
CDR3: CASSTGTGRYVYGYTF

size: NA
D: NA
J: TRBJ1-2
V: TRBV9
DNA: TGTGCCAGCAGCCCGGGTCTTGGTGGCTACACCTTC
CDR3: CASSPGLGGYTF

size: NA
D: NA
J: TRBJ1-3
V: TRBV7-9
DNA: TGTGCCAGCAGCCCAGGGACCGATGGAAACACCATATATTTT
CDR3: CASSPGTDGNTIYF

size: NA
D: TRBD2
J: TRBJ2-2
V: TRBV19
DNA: TGTGCCAGTAGTTTGAGGGCGGGGGGTGCGAACACCGGGGAGCTGTTTTTT
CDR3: CASSLRAGGANTGELFF

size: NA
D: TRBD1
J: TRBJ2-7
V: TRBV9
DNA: TGTGCCAGCAGCGTTCGGGACAGGTCCTACGAGCAGTACTTC
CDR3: CASSVRDRSYEQYF

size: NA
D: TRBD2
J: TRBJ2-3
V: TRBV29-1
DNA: TGCAGCGCTGAAGGGGGACTAGCGGGGGCAGATACGCAGTATTTT
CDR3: CSAEGGLAGADTQYF

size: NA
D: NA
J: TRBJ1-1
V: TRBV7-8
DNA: TGTGCCAGCAGCCTCCGGGACACTGAAGCTTTCTTT
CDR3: CASSLRDTEAFF

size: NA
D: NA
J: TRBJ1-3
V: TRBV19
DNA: TGTGCCAGTAGTATCCCCATGAGCTCTGGAAACACCATATATTTT
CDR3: CASSIPMSSGNTIYF

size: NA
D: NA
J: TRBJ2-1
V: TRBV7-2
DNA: TGTGCCAGCAGCTTACGGGGCCCATACAATGAGCAGTTCTTC
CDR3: CASSLRGPYNEQFF

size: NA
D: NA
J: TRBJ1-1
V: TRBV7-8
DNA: TGTGCCAGCAGCTTGCGGCGGCACCTCCCTCGGGACACTGAAGCTTTCTTT
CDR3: CASSLRRHLPRDTEAFF

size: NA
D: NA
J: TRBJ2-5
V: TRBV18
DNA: TGTGCCAGCTCACCACCGGGGAGCCAAGAGACCCAGTACTTC
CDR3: CASSPPGSQETQYF

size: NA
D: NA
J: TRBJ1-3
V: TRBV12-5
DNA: TGTGCTAGTGGTTTGGCCACACTCGGAAACACCATATATTTT
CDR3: CASGLATLGNTIYF

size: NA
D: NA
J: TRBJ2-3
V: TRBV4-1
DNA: TGCGCCAGCAGCCAAGCCGGGCGAAGCACAGATACGCAGTATTTT
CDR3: CASSQAGRSTDTQYF

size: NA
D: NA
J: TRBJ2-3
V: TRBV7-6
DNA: TGTGCCAGCAGCTTAGCCCCCCGCACACCCACTAGCACAGATACGCAGTATTTT
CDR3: CASSLAPRTPTSTDTQYF

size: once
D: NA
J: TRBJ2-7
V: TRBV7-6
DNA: TGTGCCAGCAGCTTAGGGGCCTACGAGCAGTACTTC
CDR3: CASSLGAYEQYF

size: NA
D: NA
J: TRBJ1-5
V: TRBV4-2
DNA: TGTGCCAGCAGCCAAGAAGAAAAAGTCAATCAGCCCCAGCATTTT
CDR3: CASSQEEKVNQPQHF

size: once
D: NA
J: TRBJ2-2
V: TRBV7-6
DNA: TGTGCCAGCAGCTTAGCGTACAGGGTGCCCGGGGAGCTGTTTTTT
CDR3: CASSLAYRVPGELFF

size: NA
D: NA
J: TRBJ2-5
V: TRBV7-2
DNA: TGTGCCAGCAGCCACGGACACCTCCAAGAGACCCAGTACTTC
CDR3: CASSHGHLQETQYF

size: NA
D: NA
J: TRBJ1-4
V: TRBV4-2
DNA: TGTGCCAGCAGCCATCCGGCCCAGGCAACTAATGAAAAACTGTTTTTT
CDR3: CASSHPAQATNEKLFF

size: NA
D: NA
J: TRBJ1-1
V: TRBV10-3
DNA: TGTGCCACGGTTCGGTTGGAGAACACTGAAGCTTTCTTT
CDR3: CATVRLENTEAFF

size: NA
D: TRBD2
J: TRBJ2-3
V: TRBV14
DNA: TGTGCCAGCAGCCAGACTAGCGGGTTTGCAGATACGCAGTATTTT
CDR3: CASSQTSGFADTQYF

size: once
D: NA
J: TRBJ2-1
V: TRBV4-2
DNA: TGTGCCAGCAGCCAAGATCGAATGGGATACAATGAGCAGTTCTTC
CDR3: CASSQDRMGYNEQFF

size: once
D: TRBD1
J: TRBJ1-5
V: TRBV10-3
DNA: TGTGCCATCAGCCGGACAGGGGACAATCAGCCCCAGCATTTT
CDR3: CAISRTGDNQPQHF

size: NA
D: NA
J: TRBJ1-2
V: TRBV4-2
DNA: TGTGCCAGCAGCCAAGAGGACTCGAAACCTGGGGGCTATGGCTACACCTTC
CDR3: CASSQEDSKPGGYGYTF

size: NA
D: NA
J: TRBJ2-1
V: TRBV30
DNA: TGTGCCTGGAGGAGCGGCCGTTACAATGAGCAGTTCTTC
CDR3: CAWRSGRYNEQFF

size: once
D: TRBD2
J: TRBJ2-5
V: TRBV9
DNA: TGTGCCAGCAGCTCCTCCCAGCGGGGTCTCTTAGGGGAGACCCAGTACTTC
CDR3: CASSSSQRGLLGETQYF

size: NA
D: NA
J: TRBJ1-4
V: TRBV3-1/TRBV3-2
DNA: TGTGCCAGCAGCCCTAGACGGGGTGAAAAACTGTTTTTT
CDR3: CASSPRRGEKLFF

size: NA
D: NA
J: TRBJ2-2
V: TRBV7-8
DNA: TGTGCCAGCACCTTACACACCGGGGAGCTGTTTTTT
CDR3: CASTLHTGELFF

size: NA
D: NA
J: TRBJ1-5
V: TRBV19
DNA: TGTGCCAGTAGTATGGGCACAGGGATTGGTCAGCCCCAGCATTTT
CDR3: CASSMGTGIGQPQHF

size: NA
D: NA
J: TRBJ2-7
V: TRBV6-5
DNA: TGTGCCAGCCAGGGCGGGTACGAGCAGTACTTC
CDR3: CASQGGYEQYF

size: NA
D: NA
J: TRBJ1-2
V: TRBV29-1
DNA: TGCAGCGTTGAATTTTTGGGAAACTATGGCTACACCTTC
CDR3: CSVEFLGNYGYTF

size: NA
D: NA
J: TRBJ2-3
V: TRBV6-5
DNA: TGTGCCAGCAGAAGGAGCACAGATACGCAGTATTTT
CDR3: CASRRSTDTQYF

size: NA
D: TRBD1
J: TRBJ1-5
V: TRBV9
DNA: TGTGCCAGCAGCGCGGAGGGGGCCGAACAGCCCCAGCATTTT
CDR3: CASSAEGAEQPQHF

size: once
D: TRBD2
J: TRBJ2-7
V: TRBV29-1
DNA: TGCAGCGTGACCAAGGGACTAGCGGGGAATGGGGACGAGCAGTACTTC
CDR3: CSVTKGLAGNGDEQYF

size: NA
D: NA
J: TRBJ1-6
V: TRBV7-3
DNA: TGTGCCAGCAGCTCCGGAACAGGACGTAATTCACCCCTCCACTTT
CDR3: CASSSGTGRNSPLHF

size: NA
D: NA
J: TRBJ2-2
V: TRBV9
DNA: TGTGCCAGCAGCCCTAGTGGGTACACCGGGGAGCTGTTTTTT
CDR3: CASSPSGYTGELFF

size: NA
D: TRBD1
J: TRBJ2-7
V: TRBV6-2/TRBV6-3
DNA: TGTGCCAGCAGTTACGGGACAGGGGGGTTCTACGAGCAGTACTTC
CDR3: CASSYGTGGFYEQYF

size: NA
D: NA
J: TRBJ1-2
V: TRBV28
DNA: TGTGCCAGCAGTTACCCCTCGGGGGGGAGCTACACCTTC
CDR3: CASSYPSGGSYTF

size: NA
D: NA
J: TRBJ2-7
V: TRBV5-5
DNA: TGTGCCAGCGGTGGGGTTGGAGTCTACGAGCAGTACTTC
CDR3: CASGGVGVYEQYF

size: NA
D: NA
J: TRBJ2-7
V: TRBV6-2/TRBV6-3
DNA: TGTGCCAGCAGTGACCCGGCAGGGTCCTACGAGCAGTACTTC
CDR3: CASSDPAGSYEQYF

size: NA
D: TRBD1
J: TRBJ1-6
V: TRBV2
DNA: TGTGCCAGCAGTCCCTCCACAGGGGTCTATAATTCACCCCTCCACTTT
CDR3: CASSPSTGVYNSPLHF

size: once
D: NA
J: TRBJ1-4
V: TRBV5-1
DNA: TGCGCCAGCAGCAAATCGACGGCAAATAATGAAAAACTGTTTTTT
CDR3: CASSKSTANNEKLFF

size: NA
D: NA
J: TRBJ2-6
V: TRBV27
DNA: TGTGCCAGCAGTTTTGGTTTGGGGGGGCACAGCTCTGGGGCCAACGTCCTGACTTTC
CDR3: CASSFGLGGHSSGANVLTF

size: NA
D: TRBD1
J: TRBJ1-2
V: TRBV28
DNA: TGTGCCAGCAGTTTATTTCTCGGGACAGGGGGAAATGGCTACACCTTC
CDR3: CASSLFLGTGGNGYTF

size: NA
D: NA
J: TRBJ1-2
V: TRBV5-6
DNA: TGTGCCAGCAGCCGGGGTCGGGGCGGCTATGGCTACACCTTC
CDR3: CASSRGRGGYGYTF